This T cell receptor beta chain was sequenced during a study of T cell repertoires in cytomegalovirus infection. Study in general: Public TCR beta signatures indicated both CMV infection and matching HLA type. Study outcomes and limitations: HLA-C-restricted CMV clonotypes gave the most frequent clonotype in two of eight donors. Frequencies of public TCR beta families were cumulated, and this identified carriers of CMV plus the relevant HLA.

The table lists this clonotype with many counts. Antigen: not known. TCRdb reprocessed the reads with MiXCR, giving one entry per CDR3 protein. The sample has a few hundred thousand distinct CDR3 sequences; over 15% are singletons. The CDR3 is 13 residues long. The V gene's germline CDR1 is SGHNT and CDR2 YENEEA. Between the trimmed V and J ends, which lost 5 bases and 4 bases, there was a span of 11 bases. The TCR comes from a human donor in good health (CMV status not recorded). Some clones in this sample may be carry-over from other donors' samples. What was sequenced was CD8+ T cells from PBMCs. The V and J genes are TRBV11-3 and TRBJ1-1; D gene ambiguous. CDR3 region: CASSHSGGTEAFF. In nucleotides, the CDR3 is TGTGCCAGCAGCCACTCGGGAGGCACTGAAGCTTTCTTT.